The entry that follows covers one T cell receptor beta chain sequence. The data belong to a study of cytomegalovirus exposure and HLA in healthy donors. CDR1 and CDR2 (germline): LNHDA, SQIVND (reference sequence). Germline trimming cut 1 base from V and 2 bases from J; bases unmatched to any gene: 2. The CDR3 totals 14 residues. Amplification used 60 Vbeta primers and 13 Jbeta primers. Measured with immunoSEQ multiplex PCR; TCRdb has only the in-frame clones, and not every one. The table has some 90,000 clones, about 80% seen once. The specimen sequenced was PBMCs. This sequence originates from a woman aged 45-65 years in good health and CMV-seropositive. The chain recombines TRBV19 with TRBJ2-7, with 7 positions matching TRBD1. This CDR3 reads CASSIGQGAYEQYF. The CDR3 DNA reads TGTGCCAGTAGTATAGGGCAGGGGGCCTACGAGCAGTACTTC.